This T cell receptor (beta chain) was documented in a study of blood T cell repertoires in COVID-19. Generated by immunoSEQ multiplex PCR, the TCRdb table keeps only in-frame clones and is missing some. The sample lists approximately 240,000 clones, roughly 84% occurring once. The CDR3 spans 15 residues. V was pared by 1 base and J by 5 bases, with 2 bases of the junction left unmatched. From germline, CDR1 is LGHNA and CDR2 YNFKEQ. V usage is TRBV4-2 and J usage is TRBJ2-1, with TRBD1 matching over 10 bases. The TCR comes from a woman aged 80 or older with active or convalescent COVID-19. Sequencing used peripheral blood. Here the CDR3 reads CASSQGGTGDNEQFF. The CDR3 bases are TGTGCCAGCAGCCAAGGGGGGACAGGGGACAATGAGCAGTTCTTC.